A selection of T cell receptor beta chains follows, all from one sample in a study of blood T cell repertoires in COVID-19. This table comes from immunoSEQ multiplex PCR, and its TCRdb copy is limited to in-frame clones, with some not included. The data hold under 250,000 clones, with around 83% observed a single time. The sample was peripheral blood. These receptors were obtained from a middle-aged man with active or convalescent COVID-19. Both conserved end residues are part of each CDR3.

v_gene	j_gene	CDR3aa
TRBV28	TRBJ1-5	CASRQDRGPRQPQHF
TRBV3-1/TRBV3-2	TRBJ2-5	CASSQEHSGTSGIQETQYF
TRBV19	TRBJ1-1	CASSIPQVNTEAFF
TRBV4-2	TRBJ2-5	CASSQLPGGSETQYF
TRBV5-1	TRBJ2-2	CASRPDRETGELFF
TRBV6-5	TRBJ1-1	CASTGTGYPEAFF
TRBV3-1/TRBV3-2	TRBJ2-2	CASSLSGSNTGELFF
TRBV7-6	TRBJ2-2	CASSSGTYFTGELFF
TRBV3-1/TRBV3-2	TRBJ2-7	CASSQDWASFEQYF
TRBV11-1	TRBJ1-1	CASSLRLGRGNTEAFF
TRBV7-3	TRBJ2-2	CASSLKTLLAGAPGELFF
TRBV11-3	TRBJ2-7	CTSSLGQGRAYEQYF
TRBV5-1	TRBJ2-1	CASSPGLAGPGGQFF
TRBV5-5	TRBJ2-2	CASSFTGGDTGELFF
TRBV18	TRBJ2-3	CASSPPPGLQMGDTQYF
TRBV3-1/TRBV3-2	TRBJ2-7	CASSHGFVAGAFEQYF
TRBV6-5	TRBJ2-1	CAARTRGSYNEQFF
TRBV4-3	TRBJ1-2	CASSQDNGGGGTYGYTF
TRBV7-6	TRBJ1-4	CASSSDGILSEKLFF
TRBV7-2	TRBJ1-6	CASSFGRGHSPLHF
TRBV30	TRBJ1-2	CAWSNGGRRGYTF
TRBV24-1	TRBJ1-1	CATSDGGQGSTEAFF
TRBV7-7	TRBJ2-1	CASSVGTSGGYNEQFF
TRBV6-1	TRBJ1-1	CASSERRGFTEAFF
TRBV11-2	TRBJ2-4	CASSPRGGSDKNIQYF
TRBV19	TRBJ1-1	CASTYEGTGHRSPEAFF
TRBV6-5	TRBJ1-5	CASRLTGAGQPQHF
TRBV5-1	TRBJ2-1	CASSPTGTGHEQFF
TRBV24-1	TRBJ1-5	CATSGTGGPNQPQHF
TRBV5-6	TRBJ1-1	CASSPDTDTEAFF
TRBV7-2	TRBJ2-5	CASSPVAAGALKTQYF
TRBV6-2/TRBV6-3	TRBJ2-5	CASSYSGGGSETQYF
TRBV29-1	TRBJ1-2	CSVGRDRDGYTF
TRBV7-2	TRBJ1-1	CASSLVGQNTEAFF
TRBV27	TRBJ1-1	CASSLGTTGLSEAFF
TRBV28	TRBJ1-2	CASRALYGYTF
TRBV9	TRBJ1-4	CASSAGTGGYPNEKLFF
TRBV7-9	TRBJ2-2	CASSQGYTGELFF
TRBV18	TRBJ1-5	CASSGQGINQPQHF
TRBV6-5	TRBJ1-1	CASRPDRDRTEAFF
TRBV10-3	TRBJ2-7	CAARTSGNSGHEQYF
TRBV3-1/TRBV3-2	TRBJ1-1	CASSQDPRQGTSSFF
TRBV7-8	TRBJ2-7	CASSYGTSGIYEQYF
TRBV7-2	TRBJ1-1	CASSLAARLRGGRAFF
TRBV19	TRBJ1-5	CASRGPGTGSQPQHF
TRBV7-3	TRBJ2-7	CASSLAETYEQYF
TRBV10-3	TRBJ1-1	CGAGTPNTEAFF
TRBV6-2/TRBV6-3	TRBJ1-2	CASSYGGRQTFYGYTF
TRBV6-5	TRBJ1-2	CASTPTGKNYGYTF
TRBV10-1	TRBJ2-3	CASSEGTSSGGTDTQYF
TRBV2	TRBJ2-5	CASRPGQGAGETQYF
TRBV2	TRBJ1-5	CASSDTASNQPQHF
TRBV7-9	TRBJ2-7	CASSWRTSEQYF
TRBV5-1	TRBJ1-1	CASSSVTRVDTEAFF
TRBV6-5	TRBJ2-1	CASNRDSTPYNEQFF
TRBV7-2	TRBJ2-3	CASSTLAGGLGVTDTQYF
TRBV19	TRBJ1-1	CASSWVGTEAFF